These 11 T cell receptor beta chains came from one sample sequenced in a study of T-cell memory formation after mild COVID-19. MiXCR, applied by TCRdb to the 5' RACE reads, yields one record per CDR3 protein. The top ten clones hold about a fifth of a sample with 300,000 or so distinct CDR3 sequences, less than 20% of them seen once. The material sequenced was PBMCs or a T cell subset sorted from them (not recorded which). The receptors here all came from a man between 18 and 29 years old who had mild COVID-19 (a few samples of this study predate the infection). Cell type and time point are not known.

The CDR3 here is CASGPPVPYNEQFF. DNA of the CDR3: TGTGCTAGTGGTCCACCGGTCCCCTACAATGAGCAGTTCTTC. The V and J genes are TRBV12-5 and TRBJ2-1; D not certain. The CDR3 totals 14 residues. CDR1 and CDR2 (germline): LGHNT, FRNRAP. V was pared by 5 bases and J by 2 bases, with 10 bases between.

This clonotype was seen only once. The rearrangement joins TRBV6-6 to TRBJ2-1, with 8 bases identical to TRBD2. The V gene end was trimmed by 5 bases and the J gene end by 10 bases; junction bases not matched to a gene: 10. Germline CDR1 and CDR2: MNHNY and SVGAGI (reference sequence). CDR3 length: 14 residues. This CDR3 reads CASSGSGGPGEQFF. The CDR3 DNA reads as TGTGCCAGCAGTGGATCGGGGGGGCCAGGAGAGCAGTTCTTC.

This clonotype came up many times. The chain combines TRBV5-1 with TRBJ1-5; TRBD1 aligns across 10 bases. V lost 0 bases and J lost 4; bases outside the gene matches: 4. This CDR3 has 16 residues. Per germline, CDR1 SGHRS and CDR2 YFSETQ. The CDR3 here is CASSLGPGQGNQPQHF. The CDR3 DNA reads TGCGCCAGCAGCTTGGGCCCGGGACAGGGGAATCAGCCCCAGCATTTT.

The sample holds a few counts of this clonotype. One end of the junction fails to match germline, which may point to a read error. This chain joins TRBV7-2 and TRBJ1-3; D ambiguous. Germline CDR1 is SGHTA and CDR2 is FQGNSA. This CDR3 contains 15 residues. CDR3 sequence reads: CASSPDGNSGSTIYF. CDR3 DNA sequence: TGTGCCAGCAGCCCGGACGGGAACTCGGGAAGCACCATATATTTT.

V usage is TRBV27 and J usage is TRBJ1-1; D call uncertain. Germline CDR1 is MNHEY and CDR2 is SMNVEV (reference sequence). The length of the CDR3 is 11 residues. V was cut by 7 bases and J by 8 bases, with 11 bases left in between. The CDR3 loop reads CASTSAQEAFF. In DNA form, the CDR3 reads TGTGCCAGCACCTCAGCTCAGGAAGCTTTCTTT.

This clonotype was detected only a few times. The genes are TRBV9 and TRBJ1-3; D possibly corresponds to TRBD1 (6 bases). Germline assignment: CDR1 SGDLS and CDR2 YYNGEE. CDR3 size: 14 residues. The V end lost 0 bases, the J end lost 11 bases, and 15 bases lay between the germline ends. CDR3 in amino acids: CASSVATGPAAIYF. CDR3 nucleotide sequence: TGTGCCAGCAGCGTAGCTACAGGGCCCGCGGCCATATATTTT.

In this sample, this clonotype turned up a few times. The chain is built from TRBV4-3 and TRBJ2-3; 8 bases are a match to TRBD2. This CDR3 spans 18 amino acids. After removal of 4 bases from V and 0 bases from J, the junction contained 12 bases not matched to a gene. Germline V CDR1 and CDR2: LGHNA, YSLEER. The CDR3 loop reads CASSRLWRGDASTDTQYF. CDR3 DNA: TGCGCCAGCAGCCGCCTCTGGCGGGGGGATGCGAGCACAGATACGCAGTATTTT.

This clonotype showed up just a few times. The chain joins TRBV28 to TRBJ1-2, with D unclear. The CDR3 length is 12 residues. With 3 bases removed from V and 8 bases from J, the gap between germline ends came to 10 bases. Looked up from germline, CDR1 is MDHEN and CDR2 is SYDVKM. The CDR3 DNA follows: TGTGCCAGCAGTTTCCGGGATACGGGCTACACCTTC. Translated: CASSFRDTGYTF.

The chain couples TRBV30 to TRBJ2-5, with TRBD2 identical over 9 bases. Germline V lookup: CDR1 GTSNPN, CDR2 SVGIG (reference sequence). The junction had 1 base not matched to a gene; V was cut back by 1 base and J by 1 base. This CDR3 is built from 14 residues. CDR3 sequence reads: CAWSGGGAQETQYF. The CDR3 region has the DNA TGTGCCTGGAGTGGCGGGGGGGCCCAAGAGACCCAGTACTTC.

V is TRBV7-2 and J is TRBJ1-1; TRBD1 might be the D (5 bases). V was pared by 2 bases and J by 12 bases, with 13 bases between. The CDR3 runs to 12 residues. Germline-derived CDR1 and CDR2 are SGHTA and FQGNSA. The CDR3 loop is CASSLTRDRSFF. The CDR3 DNA reads as TGTGCCAGCAGCTTAACCAGGGATCGGTCTTTCTTT.

This clonotype was picked up many times. This chain links TRBV7-9 with TRBJ1-5; 7 bases align to TRBD1. The CDR3 is 14 amino acids. Germline V lookup: CDR1 SEHNR, CDR2 FQNEAQ (reference sequence). V trimming: 3 bases; J trimming: 6 bases; junction bases outside the gene matches: 5. The CDR3 spells CASSLGQGGQPQHF. In DNA form, the CDR3 reads TGTGCCAGCAGCTTGGGGCAGGGGGGTCAGCCCCAGCATTTT.